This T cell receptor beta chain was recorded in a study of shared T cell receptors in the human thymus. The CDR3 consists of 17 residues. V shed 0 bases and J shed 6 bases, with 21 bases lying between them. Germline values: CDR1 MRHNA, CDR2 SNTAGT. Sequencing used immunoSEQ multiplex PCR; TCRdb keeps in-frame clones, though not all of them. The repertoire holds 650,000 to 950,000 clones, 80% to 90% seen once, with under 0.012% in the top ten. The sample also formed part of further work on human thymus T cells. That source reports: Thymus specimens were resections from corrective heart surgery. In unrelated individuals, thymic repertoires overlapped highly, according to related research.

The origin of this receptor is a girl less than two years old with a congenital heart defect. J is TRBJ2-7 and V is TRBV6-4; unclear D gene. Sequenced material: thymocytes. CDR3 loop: CASSDSSGRRVWCEQYF. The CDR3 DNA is TGTGCCAGCAGTGACTCTTCCGGCAGACGGGTATGGTGCGAGCAGTACTTC.